These T cell receptor beta chains were read from a single sample in a study of T-cell memory formation after mild COVID-19. Via MiXCR, TCRdb re-called the 5' RACE reads, giving one row per CDR3 protein. The sample consists of more than 150,000 distinct CDR3 sequences, around 21% of them appearing once. Sequenced input: PBMCs or a T cell subset sorted from them (not recorded which). These receptors all stem from an adult woman who had mild COVID-19 (a few samples of this study predate the infection). Cell type and time point are not known. Each CDR3 is given with its conserved first and last residue.

J gene: TRBJ1-5; V gene: TRBV28; CDR3 protein: CASSSYREDQPQHF
J gene: TRBJ2-3; V gene: TRBV11-3; CDR3 protein: CASSAPTSGGSTYF
J gene: TRBJ1-1; V gene: TRBV12-3/TRBV12-4; CDR3 protein: CASSSQGWGTEAFF
J gene: TRBJ2-1; V gene: TRBV7-2; CDR3 protein: CASSLVSSGIYSNEQFF
J gene: TRBJ2-5; V gene: TRBV4-3; CDR3 protein: CASSPGQGASETQYF
J gene: TRBJ2-2; V gene: TRBV6-1; CDR3 protein: CATKDRVDTGELFF
J gene: TRBJ1-6; V gene: TRBV2; CDR3 protein: CASREEFDNSPLHF
J gene: TRBJ2-1; V gene: TRBV12-5; CDR3 protein: CASGLVRTSGRAAYNEQFF
J gene: TRBJ2-1; V gene: TRBV12-3/TRBV12-4; CDR3 protein: CASSFETSGDYEQFF
J gene: TRBJ2-2; V gene: TRBV4-3; CDR3 protein: CASSPEELTGELFF
J gene: TRBJ2-7; V gene: TRBV7-6; CDR3 protein: CASSLNRVEQYF
J gene: TRBJ2-3; V gene: TRBV28; CDR3 protein: CASSFERASTDTQYF
J gene: TRBJ1-2; V gene: TRBV7-9; CDR3 protein: CASEGQGNYGYTF
J gene: TRBJ2-1; V gene: TRBV7-6; CDR3 protein: CASSSYGLAGSNEQFF
J gene: TRBJ2-7; V gene: TRBV7-9; CDR3 protein: CASSSVPPYEQYF